This TCR beta chain came from a study of cytomegalovirus exposure and HLA in healthy donors. Primers included in the PCR were 60 Vbeta and 13 Jbeta primers. Clones were read by immunoSEQ multiplex PCR, and TCRdb kept only the in-frame ones, dropping some. Of roughly 180,000 clones listed, approximately 72% are singletons. The sample taken for sequencing was PBMCs. The clonotype comes from a female donor in good health and CMV-seronegative.

CDR3 in DNA: TGTGCCAGCAGCCTTAGCGGAACCTACGAGCAGTACTTC. It codes for CASSLSGTYEQYF. The V and J genes are TRBV7-9 and TRBJ2-7; perhaps TRBD2 as D (6 bases). CDR3 length: 13 residues. CDR1 is SEHNR and CDR2 is FQNEAQ in the germline V gene (reference sequence). V gave up 5 bases and J gave up 2 bases, with 10 bases separating them.